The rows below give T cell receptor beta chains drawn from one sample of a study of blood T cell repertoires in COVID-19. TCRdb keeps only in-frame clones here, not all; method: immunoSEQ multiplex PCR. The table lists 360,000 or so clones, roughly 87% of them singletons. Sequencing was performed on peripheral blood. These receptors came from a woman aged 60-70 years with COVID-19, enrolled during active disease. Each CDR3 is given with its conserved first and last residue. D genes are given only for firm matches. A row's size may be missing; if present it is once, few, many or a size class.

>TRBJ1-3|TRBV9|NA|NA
CASSVDGSSGNTIYF
TGTGCCAGCAGCGTAGATGGGAGTTCTGGAAACACCATATATTTT
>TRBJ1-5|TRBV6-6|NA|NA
CARGRKSNQPQHF
TGTGCCAGGGGCCGGAAAAGCAATCAGCCCCAGCATTTT
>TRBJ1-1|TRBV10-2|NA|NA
CASIPFLNTEAFF
TGCGCCAGCATCCCCTTTCTGAACACTGAAGCTTTCTTT
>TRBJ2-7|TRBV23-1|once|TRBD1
CASSFRDRGVYEQYF
TGCGCCAGCAGCTTCCGGGACAGGGGGGTCTACGAGCAGTACTTC
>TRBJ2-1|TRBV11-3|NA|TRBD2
CASSPGLAGGHNEQFF
TGTGCCAGCAGCCCGGGACTAGCGGGGGGTCACAATGAGCAGTTCTTC
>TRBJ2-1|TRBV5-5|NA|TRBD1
CASSLTAGGIMSSYNEQFF
TGTGCCAGCAGCTTGACGGCAGGGGGCATCATGAGCTCCTACAATGAGCAGTTCTTC
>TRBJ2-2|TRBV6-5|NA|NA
CASSPLGHTGELFF
TGTGCCAGCAGTCCCCTCGGTCACACCGGGGAGCTGTTTTTT
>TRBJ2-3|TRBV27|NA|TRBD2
CASSFRRGAGDTQYF
TGTGCCAGCAGTTTCCGGCGGGGGGCCGGAGATACGCAGTATTTT
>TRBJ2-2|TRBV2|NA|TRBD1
CASSRQGTPGELFF
TGTGCCAGCAGTCGACAGGGTACCCCCGGGGAGCTGTTTTTT
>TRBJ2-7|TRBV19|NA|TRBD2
CASRPQRGSIYEQYF
TGTGCCAGTAGGCCTCAGCGGGGATCTATCTACGAGCAGTACTTC
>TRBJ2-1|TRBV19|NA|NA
CASKLSGGNEQFF
TGTGCCAGTAAACTAAGCGGCGGCAATGAGCAGTTCTTC
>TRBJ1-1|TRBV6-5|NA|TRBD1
CASSFRQGPANTEAFF
TGTGCCAGCAGTTTCCGACAGGGGCCAGCCAACACTGAAGCTTTCTTT
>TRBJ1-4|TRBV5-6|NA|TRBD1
CASSLVDRVGEKLFF
TGTGCCAGCAGCTTGGTGGACAGGGTGGGGGAAAAACTGTTTTTT
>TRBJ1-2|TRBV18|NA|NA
CASSPTNAASYTF
TGTGCCAGCTCACCAACTAATGCGGCCTCCTACACCTTC
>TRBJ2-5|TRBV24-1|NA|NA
CATSDLIEETQYF
TGTGCCACCAGTGATTTGATCGAAGAGACCCAGTACTTC
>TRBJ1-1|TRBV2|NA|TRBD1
CASSKSPGQGVVAFF
TGTGCCAGCAGTAAGTCCCCCGGACAGGGCGTTGTGGCTTTCTTT
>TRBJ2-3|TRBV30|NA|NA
CAWSPAEVRSSTDTQYF
TGTGCCTGGAGCCCCGCGGAGGTGCGGTCTAGCACAGATACGCAGTATTTT
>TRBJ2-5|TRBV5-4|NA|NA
CASSPPGAAETQYF
TGTGCCAGCAGCCCGCCAGGGGCGGCAGAGACCCAGTACTTC
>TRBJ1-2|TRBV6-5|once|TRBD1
CASSYSGQGGRGYTF
TGTGCCAGCAGTTACTCGGGACAGGGGGGAAGGGGCTACACCTTC
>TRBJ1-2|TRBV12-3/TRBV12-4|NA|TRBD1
CASSLTGGYTF
TGTGCCAGCAGTTTGACAGGGGGATACACCTTC
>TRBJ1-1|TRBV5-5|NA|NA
CASKSASSTEAFF
TGTGCCAGCAAATCCGCAAGCTCCACTGAAGCTTTCTTT
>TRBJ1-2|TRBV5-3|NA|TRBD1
CARSLATGVWSRDYYGYTF
TGTGCCAGAAGCTTGGCGACAGGGGTGTGGTCCCGTGATTATTATGGCTACACCTTC
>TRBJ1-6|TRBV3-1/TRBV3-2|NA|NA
CASSPRAANSPLHF
TGTGCCAGCAGCCCGCGCGCCGCTAATTCACCCCTCCACTTT
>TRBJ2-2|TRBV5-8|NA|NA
CASSLNRDGELFF
TGTGCCAGCAGCCTTAACAGAGACGGGGAGCTGTTTTTT
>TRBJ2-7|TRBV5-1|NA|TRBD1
CASSFTGTEPYEQYF
TGCGCCAGCAGCTTTACCGGGACAGAGCCTTACGAGCAGTACTTC
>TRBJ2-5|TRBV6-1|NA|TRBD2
CASSEVSGGYETQYF
TGTGCCAGCAGTGAAGTTAGCGGGGGGTATGAGACCCAGTACTTC
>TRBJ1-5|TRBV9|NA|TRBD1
CASSVGDSRNQPQHF
TGTGCCAGCAGCGTAGGGGACAGCCGCAATCAGCCCCAGCATTTT
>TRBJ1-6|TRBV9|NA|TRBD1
CASSVNGQGHSPLHF
TGTGCCAGCAGCGTAAACGGACAGGGACATTCACCCCTCCACTTT
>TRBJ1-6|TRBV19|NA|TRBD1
CASSITGGRSSPLHF
TGTGCCAGTAGTATTACAGGGGGCAGATCTTCACCCCTCCACTTT
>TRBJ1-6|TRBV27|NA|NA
CASSWGLNSPLHF
TGTGCCAGCAGTTGGGGCCTTAATTCACCCCTCCACTTT
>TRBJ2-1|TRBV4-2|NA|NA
CASSQVAGNEQFF
TGTGCCAGCAGCCAAGTTGCGGGCAATGAGCAGTTCTTC
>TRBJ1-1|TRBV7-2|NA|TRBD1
CASGTGVGTEAFF
TGTGCCAGCGGGACAGGGGTTGGCACTGAAGCTTTCTTT
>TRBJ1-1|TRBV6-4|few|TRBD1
CASRGQLDTEAFF
TGTGCCAGCAGGGGACAGTTGGACACTGAAGCTTTCTTT
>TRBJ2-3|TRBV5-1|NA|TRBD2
CASSGGGLAGTTDTQYF
TGCGCCAGCAGCGGGGGGGGACTAGCGGGAACCACAGATACGCAGTATTTT
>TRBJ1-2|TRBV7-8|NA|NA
CASSADRIPNDNYGYTF
TGTGCCAGCAGCGCCGACAGAATCCCAAACGATAACTATGGCTACACCTTC
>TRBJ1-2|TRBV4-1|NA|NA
CASSQAGGNYGYTF
TGCGCCAGCAGCCAAGCTGGGGGGAACTATGGCTACACCTTC
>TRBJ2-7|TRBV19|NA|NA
CASSPRSDPYEQYF
TGTGCCAGTAGCCCGCGCAGCGATCCCTACGAGCAGTACTTC
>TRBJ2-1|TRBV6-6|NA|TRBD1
CASSYYRGSNEQFF
TGTGCCAGCAGTTACTACAGGGGCAGCAATGAGCAGTTCTTC
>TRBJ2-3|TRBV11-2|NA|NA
CASSFNRGGGADTQYF
TGTGCCAGCAGCTTCAACAGGGGTGGAGGGGCAGATACGCAGTATTTT
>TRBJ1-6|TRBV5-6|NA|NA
CASRSTGVSSYNSPLHF
TGTGCCAGCAGGTCGACAGGAGTTAGCTCCTATAATTCACCCCTCCACTTT
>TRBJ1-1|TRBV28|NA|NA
CASSPTTGIRNTEAFF
TGTGCCAGCAGTCCCACCACAGGTATACGAAACACTGAAGCTTTCTTT
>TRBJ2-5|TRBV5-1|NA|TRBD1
CASSYRGQGALETQYF
TGCGCCAGCAGCTACCGAGGACAGGGGGCCTTAGAGACCCAGTACTTC
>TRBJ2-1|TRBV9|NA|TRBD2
CASSLAGGREAEQFF
TGTGCCAGCAGCCTCGCCGGAGGGAGGGAGGCTGAGCAGTTCTTC
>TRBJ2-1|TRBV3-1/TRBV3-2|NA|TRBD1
CASSRRGGQINEQFF
TGTGCCAGCAGCCGCCGAGGGGGCCAAATCAATGAGCAGTTCTTC
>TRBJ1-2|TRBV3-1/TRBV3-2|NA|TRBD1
CASSRRQGGYTF
TGTGCCAGCAGCCGACGACAGGGGGGCTACACCTTC
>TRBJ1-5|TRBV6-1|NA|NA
CASSDWGRGSNQPQHF
TGTGCCAGCAGTGATTGGGGCAGGGGAAGCAATCAGCCCCAGCATTTT
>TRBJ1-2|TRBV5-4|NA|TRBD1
CASSSGQGRTNYGYTF
TGTGCCAGCAGCTCCGGACAGGGGCGGACTAACTATGGCTACACCTTC
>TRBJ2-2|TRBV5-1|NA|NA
CASSLLQYSGELFF
TGCGCCAGCAGCTTGTTGCAGTATTCCGGGGAGCTGTTTTTT